The sequence of this TCR beta chain was determined in a study of OX40 agonist ivuxolimab in advanced cancers. Study as a whole: Three partial responders included one hepatocellular carcinoma patient and two cutaneous melanoma patients.

The CDR3 has 15 amino acids. Trimming removed 2 bases from V and 7 bases from J; junction bases left unmatched: 10. Germline loops: CDR1 MGHRA, CDR2 YSYEKL. Method: immunoSEQ multiplex PCR; TCRdb's copy keeps in-frame clones and lacks some. Of 50,000 to 75,000 clones listed, about 90% are singletons. This clonotype was obtained from an adult with an advanced solid tumor such as melanoma, head and neck, liver or kidney cancer. Specimen: CD4+ or CD8+ T cells sorted from blood, collected in a trial of the OX40 agonist ivuxolimab. The chain employs TRBV4-1 and TRBJ1-1, with 7 positions matching TRBD1. The CDR3: CASSQRALQGSEAFF. For the CDR3, the DNA is TGCGCCAGCAGCCAAAGGGCCTTACAGGGGAGTGAAGCTTTCTTT.